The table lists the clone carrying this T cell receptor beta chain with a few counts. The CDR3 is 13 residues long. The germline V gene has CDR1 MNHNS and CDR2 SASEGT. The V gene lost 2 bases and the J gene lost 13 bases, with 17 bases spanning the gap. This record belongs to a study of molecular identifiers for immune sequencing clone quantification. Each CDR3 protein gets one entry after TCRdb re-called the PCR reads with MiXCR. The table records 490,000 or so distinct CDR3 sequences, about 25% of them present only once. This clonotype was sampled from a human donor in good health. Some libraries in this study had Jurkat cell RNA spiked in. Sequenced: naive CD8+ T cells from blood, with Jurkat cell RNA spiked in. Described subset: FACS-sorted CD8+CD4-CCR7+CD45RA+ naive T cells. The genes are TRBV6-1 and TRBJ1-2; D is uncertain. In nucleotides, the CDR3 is TGTGCCAGCAGTGAAAACGGAGGCAGAAGTATCACCTTC. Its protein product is CASSENGGRSITF.